This T cell receptor beta chain was sequenced during a study of response to subunit inactivated influenza vaccine. Study observations and caveats: Few additional T cells are recruited per seasonal influenza vaccination, authors suggested.

TCRdb reprocessed the RT-PCR reads via MiXCR and lists one record per CDR3 protein. The sample carries some 300,000 distinct CDR3 sequences, roughly 22% recorded once. The V gene's germline CDR1 is LNHNV and CDR2 YYDKDF (reference sequence). The CDR3 sequence is 13 residues long. The V end was cut by 6 bases, the J end by 7 bases, with 16 bases between. This clonotype appeared many times. Its antigen is not identified. The starting material was PBMCs from blood, obtained about 19 months after vaccination. The TCR sequence derives from a man aged 50-75 years who received an inactivated influenza vaccine. This chain connects TRBV15 to TRBJ2-7; D is tentatively TRBD1 or TRBD2 (5 bases each). CDR3 residues: CATRGTSYGEQYF. Written as DNA, the CDR3 is TGTGCCACCAGAGGGACGTCCTACGGGGAGCAGTACTTC.